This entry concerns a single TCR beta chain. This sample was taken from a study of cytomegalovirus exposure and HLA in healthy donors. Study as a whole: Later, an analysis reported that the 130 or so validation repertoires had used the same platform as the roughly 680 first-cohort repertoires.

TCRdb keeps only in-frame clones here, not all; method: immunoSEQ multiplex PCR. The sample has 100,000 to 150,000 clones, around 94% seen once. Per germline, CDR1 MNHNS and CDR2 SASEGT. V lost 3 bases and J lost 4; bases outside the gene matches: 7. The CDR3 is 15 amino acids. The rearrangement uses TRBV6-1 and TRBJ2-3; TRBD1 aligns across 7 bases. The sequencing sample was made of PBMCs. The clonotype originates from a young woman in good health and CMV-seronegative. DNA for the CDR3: TGTGCCAGCAGTGATTGGGACAGTTTACCAGATACGCAGTATTTT. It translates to CASSDWDSLPDTQYF.